These 18 T cell receptor beta chains came from one sample sequenced in a study of cytomegalovirus exposure and HLA in healthy donors. Use of 60 Vbeta and 13 Jbeta primers characterized the PCR. Using immunoSEQ multiplex PCR, the repertoire was profiled, and TCRdb retains in-frame clones only, with some absent. The sample yields about 85,000 clones, roughly 80% seen once. The sequencing input was PBMCs. These receptor sequences come from a woman aged 45-60 years in good health and CMV-seropositive.

The V and J genes are TRBV5-4 and TRBJ2-5; the match to TRBD1 covers 9 bases. Germline V CDR1 and CDR2: SGHNT, YYREEE (reference sequence). This CDR3 is built from 16 residues. V was pared by 3 bases and J by 2 bases, with 8 bases of the junction left unmatched. The CDR3 DNA reads as TGTGCCAGCAGCTCACCCGGACAGGGGTGGCAAGAGACCCAGTACTTC. This encodes CASSSPGQGWQETQYF.

This sequence joins TRBV30 and TRBJ1-4, with 7 bases aligning to TRBD1. Germline-derived CDR1 and CDR2 are GTSNPN and SVGIG (reference sequence). The CDR3 length is 14 residues. The J segment lost 3 bases and the V segment lost 2 bases, leaving 3 bases of the junction unmatched. In DNA, the CDR3 is TGTGCCTGGAGTCATGGGACAGCTAATGAAAAACTGTTTTTT. Protein product: CAWSHGTANEKLFF.

The gene calls are TRBV12-5 and TRBJ2-1, with TRBD2 identical over 7 bases. Germline CDR1 reads LGHNT; CDR2 reads FRNRAP. The CDR3 runs 14 residues. Trimming took 1 base from V and 7 from J; bases not matched to a gene: 4. CDR3 region: CASGLGHSGNEQFF. CDR3 coding DNA: TGTGCTAGTGGTTTGGGACATAGCGGGAATGAGCAGTTCTTC.

The chain has TRBV5-8 and TRBJ2-3; 12 bases map to TRBD2. This CDR3 has 18 amino acids. Germline V gene lookup returns CDR1 SGHTS and CDR2 YDEGEE. V was pared by 0 bases and J by 0 bases, with 5 bases of the junction left unmatched. The CDR3 loop is CASSLGLAGVYSTDTQYF. CDR3 nucleotide sequence: TGTGCCAGCAGCTTGGGACTAGCGGGAGTCTATAGCACAGATACGCAGTATTTT.

The chain combines TRBV11-1 with TRBJ1-3, with 7 nucleotides matching TRBD1. Trimming at V came to 6 bases and at J to 2 bases, leaving 4 bases not matched to a gene. The CDR3 covers 14 residues. Germline-derived CDR1 and CDR2 are SGHAT and FQDESV (reference sequence). CDR3 DNA: TGTGCCAGCAGGCAACAGGGGCCTGGAAACACCATATATTTT. Translated, it gives CASRQQGPGNTIYF.

The V and J genes are TRBV30 and TRBJ2-3; D call uncertain. Deletions cut 2 bases from V and 2 bases from J, with 8 bases between. CDR3 length: 13 amino acids. Germline V gene lookup returns CDR1 GTSNPN and CDR2 SVGIG (reference sequence). CDR3: CAWSPGPTDTQYF. CDR3 nucleotides: TGTGCCTGGAGTCCAGGTCCCACAGATACGCAGTATTTT.

The genes are TRBV30 and TRBJ1-2, with 7 bases fitting TRBD1. The CDR3 contains 13 residues. The V gene end was trimmed by 4 bases and the J gene end by 7 bases; junction bases not matched to a gene: 9. CDR1 GTSNPN and CDR2 SVGIG come from the germline V gene (reference sequence). In DNA form, the CDR3 reads TGTGCCTGGAAGGGCGACAGGGCCGCTGGCTACACCTTC. Its translation is CAWKGDRAAGYTF.

This clone has only one observation. V gene TRBV6-5 combines with J gene TRBJ2-5; 9 nucleotides align to TRBD2. The closer fit of TRBJ2-7 to the DNA end suggests the J call may be wrong. The CDR3 consists of 15 residues. Germline V gives CDR1 MNHEY, CDR2 SVGAGI. The CDR3 reads CASRRFLAGKDEQYF. In DNA, the CDR3 is TGTGCCAGCAGGCGCTTTCTAGCGGGGAAAGACGAGCAGTACTTC.

This clone has just one count. V usage is TRBV5-1 and J usage is TRBJ2-3, with 13 positions matching TRBD2. The CDR3 is 19 residues long. With V trimmed by 3 bases and J by 2 bases, 12 bases remained unmatched. Per germline, CDR1 SGHRS and CDR2 YFSETQ. CDR3 sequence reads: CASSSSRGTSGVITDTQYF. The DNA of the CDR3 is TGCGCCAGCAGCTCTTCAAGAGGGACTAGCGGGGTCATCACAGATACGCAGTATTTT.

The chain is built from TRBV9 and TRBJ1-3; 8 bases agree with TRBD1. Germline CDR1 reads SGDLS; CDR2 reads YYNGEE. Trimming removed 4 bases from V and 3 bases from J; junction bases left unmatched: 6. The CDR3 sequence is 15 residues long. The CDR3 is CASSSDRGRGNTIYF. CDR3 in DNA: TGTGCCAGCAGCTCCGACAGGGGCCGTGGAAACACCATATATTTT. The full variable domain, its missing parts supplied by reference TRBV9 and TRBJ1-3, is DSGVTQTPKHLITATGQRVTLRCSPRSGDLSVYWYQQSLDQGLQFLIQYYNGEERAKGNILERFSAQQFPDLHSELNLSSLELGDSALYFCASSSDRGRGNTIYFGEGSWLTVV.

The chain joins TRBV7-3 to TRBJ2-6; weak D call: TRBD1 (6 bases). Germline CDR1 and CDR2: SGHTA and FQGTGA. Trimming removed 5 bases at V and 0 bases at J, with 14 bases between. The CDR3 covers 17 residues. CDR3 loop: CASSPGDATSGANVLTF. DNA for the CDR3: TGTGCCAGCAGCCCAGGGGACGCCACCTCTGGGGCCAACGTCCTGACTTTC.

This clone turned up a few times. The chain employs TRBV7-2 and TRBJ2-2; 7 positions agree with TRBD2. CDR3 length equals 17 residues. Germline values: CDR1 SGHTA, CDR2 FQGNSA. J lost 0 bases, V lost 5 bases, and 9 bases had no gene match. CDR3 region: CASSRPFSGSNTGELFF. The CDR3 region has the DNA TGTGCCAGCAGCCGTCCCTTTAGCGGGTCGAACACCGGGGAGCTGTTTTTT.

The chain carries TRBV29-1 and TRBJ1-4; no reliable D call. The CDR3 consists of 10 residues. Germline CDR1 reads SQVTM; CDR2 reads ANQGSEA. V lost 7 bases and J lost 3, with 3 bases in between. CDR3 in amino acids: CSAANEKLFF. CDR3 sequence (DNA): TGCAGCGCTGCTAATGAAAAACTGTTTTTT.

V usage is TRBV5-1 and J usage is TRBJ2-5, with TRBD1 identical over 8 bases. This CDR3 region has 22 residues. V was pared by 4 bases and J by 8 bases, with 34 bases of the junction left unmatched. Germline V gene lookup returns CDR1 SGHRS and CDR2 YFSETQ. CDR3 amino acids: CASSPVSLLIRYPDRDLTTQYF. Written as DNA, the CDR3 is TGCGCCAGCAGCCCCGTTTCCCTATTGATTCGTTACCCGGACAGGGACCTTACCACCCAGTACTTC.

V gene TRBV27 combines with J gene TRBJ2-1, with 11 nucleotides matching TRBD2. The CDR3 is 18 residues long. V shed 7 bases and J 1 base; nucleotides not matched to a gene: 12. Germline values: CDR1 MNHEY, CDR2 SMNVEV (reference sequence). The CDR3 coding sequence is TGTGCCAGCATAAAAGTTTGGACTAGCGGGCGGTCCTACAATGAGCAGTTCTTC. Translation: CASIKVWTSGRSYNEQFF.

V usage is TRBV6-5 and J usage is TRBJ2-7; weak D call: TRBD1 (6 bases). The V end was cut by 3 bases, the J end by 3 bases, with 15 bases between. Germline CDR1 MNHEY, CDR2 SVGAGI. The CDR3 extends over 15 amino acids. CDR3 DNA sequence: TGTGCCAGCAGTTATGGGGGCCTTGGGCACTACGAGCAGTACTTC. Translation: CASSYGGLGHYEQYF.

This chain links TRBV7-9 with TRBJ2-3, with a weak D call TRBD2 (6 bases). Trimming removed 11 bases from V and 1 base from J, with 16 bases in between. Per the germline V gene, CDR1 is SEHNR and CDR2 is FQNEAQ (reference sequence). This CDR3 has 14 amino acids. In DNA form, the CDR3 reads TGTGCCTTTCGCGGGGACTCCGGCACAGATACGCAGTATTTT. Its translation is CAFRGDSGTDTQYF.

The J gene is TRBJ1-1, the V gene TRBV5-5; maybe TRBD1 (6 bases). Germline V gene sequence: CDR1 SGHKS, CDR2 YYEKEE (reference sequence). The CDR3 sequence is 13 residues long. V lost 0 bases to trimming and J lost 8 bases, with 11 bases between them. DNA for the CDR3: TGTGCCAGCAGCTTGGTTGGGGGCTGGGAAGCTTTCTTT. Amino acids: CASSLVGGWEAFF.